This T cell receptor beta chain was identified in a study of T-cell reconstitution after alpha-beta-depleted transplantation in children. This clonotype appeared many times. Unique molecular identifiers were built into the TCRbeta library. MiXCR was run by TCRdb on the PCR reads, yielding one entry per CDR3 protein. The sample includes 95,000 to 150,000 distinct CDR3 sequences, 23% of them seen just once. The sequence was obtained from a male patient aged 2-15 years who had a stem cell transplant for chronic granulomatous disease, so the T cells may come from the graft donor. Sequenced here: PBMCs, mostly from graft donor cells, sampled 180 days after TCRalphabeta/CD19-depleted stem cell transplant.

Here the CDR3 reads CSARVPTHNEQFF. In nucleotides, the CDR3 is TGCAGTGCTAGAGTTCCAACACACAATGAGCAGTTCTTC. V is TRBV20-1 and J is TRBJ2-1; D is unclear. The ends were cut back, 1 base at V and 5 bases at J, with 9 bases in the middle. CDR3 size: 13 residues. The V gene's germline CDR1 is DFQATT and CDR2 SNEGSKA (reference sequence).